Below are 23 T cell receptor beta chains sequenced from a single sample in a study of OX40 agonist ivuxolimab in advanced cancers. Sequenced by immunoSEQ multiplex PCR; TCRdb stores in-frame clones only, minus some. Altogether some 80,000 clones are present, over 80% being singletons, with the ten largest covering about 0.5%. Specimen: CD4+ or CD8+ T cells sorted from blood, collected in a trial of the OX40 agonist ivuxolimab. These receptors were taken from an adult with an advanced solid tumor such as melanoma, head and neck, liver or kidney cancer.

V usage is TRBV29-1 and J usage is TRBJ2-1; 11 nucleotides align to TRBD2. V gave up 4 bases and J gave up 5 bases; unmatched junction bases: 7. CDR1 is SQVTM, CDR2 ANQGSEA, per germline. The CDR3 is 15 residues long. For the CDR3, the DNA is TGCAGCGTTGCGTGGCTAGCGGGGGGCAACAATGAGCAGTTCTTC. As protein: CSVAWLAGGNNEQFF.

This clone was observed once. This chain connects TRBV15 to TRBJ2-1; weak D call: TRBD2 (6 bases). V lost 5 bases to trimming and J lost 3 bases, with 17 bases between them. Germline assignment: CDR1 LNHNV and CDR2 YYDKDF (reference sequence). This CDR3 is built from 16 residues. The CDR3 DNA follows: TGTGCCACCAGCGAGGAGCCTCGCGGGGTCTACAATGAGCAGTTCTTC. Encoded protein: CATSEEPRGVYNEQFF.

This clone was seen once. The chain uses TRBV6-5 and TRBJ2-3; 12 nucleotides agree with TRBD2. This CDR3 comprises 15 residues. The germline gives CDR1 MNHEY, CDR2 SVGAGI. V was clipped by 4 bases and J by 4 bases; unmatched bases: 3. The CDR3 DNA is TGTGCCAGCAGTTCCGGACTAGCGGGGTCAGATACGCAGTATTTT. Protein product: CASSSGLAGSDTQYF.

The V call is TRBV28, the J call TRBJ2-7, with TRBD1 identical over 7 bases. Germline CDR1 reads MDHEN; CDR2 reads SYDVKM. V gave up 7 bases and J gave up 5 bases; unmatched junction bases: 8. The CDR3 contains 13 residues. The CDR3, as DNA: TGTGCCAGCACCCCGACAGGGAGCCACGAGCAGTACTTC. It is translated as CASTPTGSHEQYF.

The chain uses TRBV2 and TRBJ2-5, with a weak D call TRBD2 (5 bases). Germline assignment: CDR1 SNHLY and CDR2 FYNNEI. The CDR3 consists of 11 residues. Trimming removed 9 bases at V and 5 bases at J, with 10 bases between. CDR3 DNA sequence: TGTGCCAGAGAACGCGGGGAGACCCAGTACTTC. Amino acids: CARERGETQYF.

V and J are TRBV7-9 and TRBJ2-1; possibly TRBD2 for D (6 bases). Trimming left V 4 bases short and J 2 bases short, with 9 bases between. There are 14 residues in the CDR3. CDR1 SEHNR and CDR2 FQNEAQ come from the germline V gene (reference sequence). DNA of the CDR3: TGTGCCAGCAGCTCCGGCGGGACCTACAATGAGCAGTTCTTC. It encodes CASSSGGTYNEQFF. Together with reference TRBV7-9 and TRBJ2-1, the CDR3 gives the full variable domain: DTGVSQNPRHKITKRGQNVTFRCDPISEHNRLYWYRQTLGQGPEFLTYFQNEAQLEKSRLLSDRFSAERPKGSFSTLEIQRTEQGDSAMYLCASSSGGTYNEQFFGPGTRLTVL.

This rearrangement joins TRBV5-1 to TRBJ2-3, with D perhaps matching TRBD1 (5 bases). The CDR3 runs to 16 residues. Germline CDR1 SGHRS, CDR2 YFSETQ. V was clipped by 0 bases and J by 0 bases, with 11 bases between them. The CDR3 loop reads CASSLEGRASTDTQYF. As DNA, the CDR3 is TGCGCCAGCAGCTTGGAGGGCAGGGCCAGCACAGATACGCAGTATTTT.

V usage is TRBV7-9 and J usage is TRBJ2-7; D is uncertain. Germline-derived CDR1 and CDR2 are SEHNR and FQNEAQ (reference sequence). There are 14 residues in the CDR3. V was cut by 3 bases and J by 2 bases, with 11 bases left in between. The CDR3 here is CASSFGERAYEQYF. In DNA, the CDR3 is TGTGCCAGCAGCTTCGGTGAGCGAGCCTACGAGCAGTACTTC.

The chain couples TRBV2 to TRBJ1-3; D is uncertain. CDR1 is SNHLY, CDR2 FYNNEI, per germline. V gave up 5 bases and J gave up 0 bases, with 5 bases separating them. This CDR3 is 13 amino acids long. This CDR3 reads CASSQDSGNTIYF. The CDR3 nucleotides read TGTGCCAGCAGTCAGGACTCTGGAAACACCATATATTTT.

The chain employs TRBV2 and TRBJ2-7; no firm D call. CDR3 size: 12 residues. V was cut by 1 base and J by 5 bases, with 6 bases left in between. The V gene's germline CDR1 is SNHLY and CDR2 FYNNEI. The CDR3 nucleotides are TGTGCCAGCAGTGAAGGACCCCACGAGCAGTACTTC. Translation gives CASSEGPHEQYF.

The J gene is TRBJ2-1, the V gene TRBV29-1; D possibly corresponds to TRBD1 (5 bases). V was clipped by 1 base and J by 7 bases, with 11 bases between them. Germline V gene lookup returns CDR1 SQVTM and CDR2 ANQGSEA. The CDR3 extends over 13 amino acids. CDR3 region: CSVEGWGGNEQFF. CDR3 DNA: TGCAGCGTTGAAGGCTGGGGCGGTAATGAGCAGTTCTTC.

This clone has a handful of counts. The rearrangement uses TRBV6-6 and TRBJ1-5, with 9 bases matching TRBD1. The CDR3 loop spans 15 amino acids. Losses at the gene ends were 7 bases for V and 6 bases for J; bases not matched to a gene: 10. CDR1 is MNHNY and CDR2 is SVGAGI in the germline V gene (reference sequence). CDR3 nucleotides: TGTGCCAGCAAGACCGGGACAGGGTTTTCTCAGCCCCAGCATTTT. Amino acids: CASKTGTGFSQPQHF.

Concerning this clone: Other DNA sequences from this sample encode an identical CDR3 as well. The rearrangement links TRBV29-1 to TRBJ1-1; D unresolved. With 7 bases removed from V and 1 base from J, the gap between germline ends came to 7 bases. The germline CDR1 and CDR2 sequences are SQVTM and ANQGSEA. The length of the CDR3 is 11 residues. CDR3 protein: CSGGRNTEAFF. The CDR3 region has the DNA TGCAGCGGAGGGAGGAACACTGAAGCTTTCTTT. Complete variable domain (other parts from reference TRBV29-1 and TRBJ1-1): SAVISQKPSRDICQRGTSLTIQCQVDSQVTMMFWYRQQPGQSLTLIATANQGSEATYESGFVIDKFPISRPNLTFSTLTVSNMSPEDSSIYLCSGGRNTEAFFGQGTRLTVV.

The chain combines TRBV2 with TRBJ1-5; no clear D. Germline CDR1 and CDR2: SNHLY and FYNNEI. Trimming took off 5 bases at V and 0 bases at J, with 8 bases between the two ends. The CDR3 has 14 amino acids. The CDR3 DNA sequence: TGTGCCAGCAGTTTCCTATATAGCAATCAGCCCCAGCATTTT. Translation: CASSFLYSNQPQHF. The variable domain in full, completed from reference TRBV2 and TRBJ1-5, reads EPEVTQTPSHQVTQMGQEVILRCVPISNHLYFYWYRQILGQKVEFLVSFYNNEISEKSEIFDDQFSVERPDGSNFTLKIRSTKLEDSAMYFCASSFLYSNQPQHFGDGTRLSIL.

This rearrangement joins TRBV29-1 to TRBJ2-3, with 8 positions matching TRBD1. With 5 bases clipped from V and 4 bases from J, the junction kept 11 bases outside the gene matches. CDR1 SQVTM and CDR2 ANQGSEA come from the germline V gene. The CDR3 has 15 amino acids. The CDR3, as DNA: TGCAGCGTTAAAAAGACAGGGGCGAAGGCAGATACGCAGTATTTT. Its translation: CSVKKTGAKADTQYF.

The CDR3 protein is CASSSPTRPQYF. CDR3 bases: TGTGCCAGCAGCTCCCCGACCCGCCCCCAGTACTTC. The chain combines TRBV7-2 with TRBJ2-5; D is unresolved. This CDR3 comprises 12 residues. Deletions cut 4 bases from V and 9 bases from J, with 12 bases between. Germline CDR1 reads SGHTA; CDR2 reads FQGNSA.

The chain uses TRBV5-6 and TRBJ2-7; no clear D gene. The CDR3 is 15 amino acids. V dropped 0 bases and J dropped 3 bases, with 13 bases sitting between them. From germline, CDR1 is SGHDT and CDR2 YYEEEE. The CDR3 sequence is CASSLGATRVYEQYF. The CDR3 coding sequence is TGTGCCAGCAGCTTGGGGGCCACAAGGGTCTACGAGCAGTACTTC.

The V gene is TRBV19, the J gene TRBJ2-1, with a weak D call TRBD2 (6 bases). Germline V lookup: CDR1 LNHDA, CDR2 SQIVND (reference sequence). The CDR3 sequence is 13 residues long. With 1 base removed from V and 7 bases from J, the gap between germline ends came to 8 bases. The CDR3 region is CASSIGGGNEQFF. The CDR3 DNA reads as TGTGCCAGTAGTATAGGTGGAGGGAATGAGCAGTTCTTC.

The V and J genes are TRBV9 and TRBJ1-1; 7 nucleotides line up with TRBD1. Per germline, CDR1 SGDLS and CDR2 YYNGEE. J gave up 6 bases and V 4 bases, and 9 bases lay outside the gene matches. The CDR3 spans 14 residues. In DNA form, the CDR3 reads TGTGCCAGCAGCTCTTTGACAGGGAGGGCTGAAGCTTTCTTT. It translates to CASSSLTGRAEAFF.

DNA of the CDR3: TGCAGCGTCGGTGCCAAAGCGGGACTAGCTCTCTCCGGGGAGCTGTTTTTT. It translates to CSVGAKAGLALSGELFF. The genes are TRBV29-1 and TRBJ2-2; 9 bases fit TRBD2. In germline, CDR1 is SQVTM, CDR2 ANQGSEA. The CDR3 has 17 residues. The ends lost 6 bases at V and 6 bases at J; junction bases unmatched: 17.

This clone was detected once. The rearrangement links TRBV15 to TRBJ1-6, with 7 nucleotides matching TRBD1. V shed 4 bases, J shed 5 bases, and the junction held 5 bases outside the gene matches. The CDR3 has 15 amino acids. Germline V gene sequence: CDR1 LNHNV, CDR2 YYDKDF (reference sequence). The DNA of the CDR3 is TGTGCCACCAGCAATGGACAGGCTAATAATTCACCCCTCCACTTT. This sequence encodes CATSNGQANNSPLHF.

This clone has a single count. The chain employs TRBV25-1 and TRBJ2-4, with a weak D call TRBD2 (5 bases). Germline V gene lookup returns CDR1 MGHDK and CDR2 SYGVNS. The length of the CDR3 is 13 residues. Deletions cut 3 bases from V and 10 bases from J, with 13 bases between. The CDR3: CASSDGVLRIQYF. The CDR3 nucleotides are TGTGCCAGCAGTGACGGGGTTCTGAGGATTCAGTACTTC.

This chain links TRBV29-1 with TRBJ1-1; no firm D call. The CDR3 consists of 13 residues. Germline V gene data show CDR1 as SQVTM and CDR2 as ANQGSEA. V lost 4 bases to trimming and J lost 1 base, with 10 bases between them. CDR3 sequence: CSVVRQQNTEAFF. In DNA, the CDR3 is TGCAGCGTTGTACGGCAGCAGAACACTGAAGCTTTCTTT.